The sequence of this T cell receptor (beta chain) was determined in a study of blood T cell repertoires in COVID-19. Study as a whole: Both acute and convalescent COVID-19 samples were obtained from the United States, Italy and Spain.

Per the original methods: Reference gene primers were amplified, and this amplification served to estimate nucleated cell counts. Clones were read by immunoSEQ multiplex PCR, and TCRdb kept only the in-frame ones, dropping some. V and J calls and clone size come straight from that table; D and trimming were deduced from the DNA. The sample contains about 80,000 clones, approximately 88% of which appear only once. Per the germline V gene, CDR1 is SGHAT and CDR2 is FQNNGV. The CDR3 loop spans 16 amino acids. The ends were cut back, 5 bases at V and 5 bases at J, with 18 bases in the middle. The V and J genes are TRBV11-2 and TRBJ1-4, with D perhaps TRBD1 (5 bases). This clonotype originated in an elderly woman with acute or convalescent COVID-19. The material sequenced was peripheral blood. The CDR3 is CASSRGLRGLNEKLFF. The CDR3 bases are TGTGCCAGCAGCCGGGGACTCCGGGGCTTAAATGAAAAACTGTTTTTT.